These T cell receptor beta chains were read from a single sample in a study of blood T cell repertoires in COVID-19. Method: immunoSEQ multiplex PCR; TCRdb's copy keeps in-frame clones and lacks some. The sample consists of about 150,000 clones, roughly 87% of them appearing once. Sequenced material: PBMCs or T cells enriched from blood (not recorded which). The receptors shown here come from a middle-aged woman who had been exposed to COVID-19. CDR3s include the opening cysteine and the closing phenylalanine or tryptophan. The order of the fields is clone size, V gene, D gene, J gene, CDR3 DNA, CDR3 protein. The D gene is left open where the match is weak. The size of a clone is reported for some rows only, either as once, few or many, or as a class for expanded clones.

.	TRBV5-1	.	TRBJ1-1	TGCGCCAGCAGCTTGGACGGGGGGAACACTGAAGCTTTCTTT	CASSLDGGNTEAFF
.	TRBV7-9	.	TRBJ1-1	TGTGCCAGTATGGAGGGGTTTGGGGAAGCTTTCTTT	CASMEGFGEAFF
.	TRBV11-3	TRBD2	TRBJ2-3	TGTGCCAGCACAAGGACTAGCGGGGGTTGGGATACGCAGTATTTT	CASTRTSGGWDTQYF
.	TRBV19	TRBD2	TRBJ2-2	TGTGCCAGTTGCTTTGCGGGAGGTACCGGGGAGCTGTTTTTT	CASCFAGGTGELFF
.	TRBV11-2	.	TRBJ1-5	TGTGCCAGCAGCTCCCTTGACAGAGGCATCAATCAGCCCCAGCATTTT	CASSSLDRGINQPQHF
.	TRBV19	.	TRBJ1-4	TGTGCCAGTAGTATAGATCGAAGAGCTAATGAAAAACTGTTTTTT	CASSIDRRANEKLFF
.	TRBV6-5	TRBD1	TRBJ2-7	TGTGCCAGCAGTATCCGGACAGGGTCCTACGAGCAGTACTTC	CASSIRTGSYEQYF
few	TRBV5-5	TRBD1	TRBJ1-1	TGTGCCAGCAGCCCAAGACAGGGACACATGAACACTGAAGCTTTCTTT	CASSPRQGHMNTEAFF
.	TRBV27	TRBD2	TRBJ2-3	TGTGCCAGCACCTCCTGGTCTAGCGGGAGCGTGGCAGATACGCAGTATTTT	CASTSWSSGSVADTQYF
.	TRBV4-2	.	TRBJ2-7	TGTGCCAGCAGCCAAGTGTTGAGTACTCTTCCCCCTTTCTACGAGCAGTACTTC	CASSQVLSTLPPFYEQYF
.	TRBV7-9	.	TRBJ2-1	TGTGCCAGCAGCTTAGCCACGCGGAGCTCCTACAATGAGCAGTTCTTC	CASSLATRSSYNEQFF
.	TRBV19	TRBD2	TRBJ2-3	TGTGCCAGTAGTATAGACAGACTAGCGGGAGATTCAGATACGCAGTATTTT	CASSIDRLAGDSDTQYF
.	TRBV19	.	TRBJ1-5	TGTGCCAGTCTTGGGGGGGGCGGCAATCAGCCCCAGCATTTT	CASLGGGGNQPQHF
.	TRBV28	.	TRBJ1-1	TGTGCCAGCAGTTTATCAGGGGCAGCTGAAGCTTTCTTT	CASSLSGAAEAFF
.	TRBV3-1/TRBV3-2	TRBD1	TRBJ1-5	TGTGCCAGCAGCCAAGGACAGGGAAGAGGACAGCCCCAGCATTTT	CASSQGQGRGQPQHF
.	TRBV4-1	TRBD1	TRBJ1-1	TGCGCCAGCAGCCAAGTCCCGGGACAGGGTTCAGCTTTCTTT	CASSQVPGQGSAFF
.	TRBV28	.	TRBJ1-5	TGTGCCAGCAGTCCCAGACAGCGGGGATGGCCCCAGCATTTT	CASSPRQRGWPQHF
.	TRBV28	TRBD1	TRBJ2-2	TGTGCCAGCAGGAGGGGGCCGAACACCGGGGAGCTGTTTTTT	CASRRGPNTGELFF
.	TRBV18	.	TRBJ2-5	TGTGCCAGCTCACCGGGCAGCACAGAGACCCAGTACTTC	CASSPGSTETQYF
.	TRBV4-1	.	TRBJ1-1	TGCGCCAGCAGCCCCCCGACAGCCCCCACTGAAGCTTTCTTT	CASSPPTAPTEAFF
.	TRBV7-6	.	TRBJ1-1	TGTGCCAGCAGCTTAGATCGCAGGAGGATCACTGAAGCTTTCTTT	CASSLDRRRITEAFF
.	TRBV4-2	.	TRBJ1-1	TGTGCCAGCAGCCAAGATCCCGGACAGATGAACACTGAAGCTTTCTTT	CASSQDPGQMNTEAFF
.	TRBV29-1	TRBD2	TRBJ2-1	TGCAGCGTCTGGACTAGCGGTTACAATGAGCAGTTCTTC	CSVWTSGYNEQFF
.	TRBV9	TRBD1	TRBJ1-5	TGTGCCAGCAGCGTGACAGGGGAAGACAATCAGCCCCAGCATTTT	CASSVTGEDNQPQHF
.	TRBV5-1	.	TRBJ1-5	TGCGCCAGCAGCTTGGAGGGAGGACAGCCCCAGCATTTT	CASSLEGGQPQHF
.	TRBV28	.	TRBJ1-1	TGTGCCAGCAGCCGTCGGGGGGGACTAGGCACTGAAGCTTTCTTT	CASSRRGGLGTEAFF
.	TRBV4-1	.	TRBJ1-4	TGCGCCAGCAGCCAAGGGGGAGGGGTCCGCCTTGCAACTAATGAAAAACTGTTTTTT	CASSQGGGVRLATNEKLFF
.	TRBV11-2	TRBD1	TRBJ2-3	TGTGCCAGCAGCTCTGGACAGGCAAACACAGATACGCAGTATTTT	CASSSGQANTDTQYF
.	TRBV6-5	TRBD1	TRBJ1-2	TGTGCCAGCAGTACCGGGACAGTTGGTGGCTACACCTTC	CASSTGTVGGYTF
.	TRBV3-1/TRBV3-2	.	TRBJ1-1	TGTGCCAGCAGCTCAAACAGGAGGAACACTGAAGCTTTCTTT	CASSSNRRNTEAFF
.	TRBV23-1	TRBD1	TRBJ1-3	TGCGCCAGCACCCCGGGACAGAACTCTGGAAACACCATATATTTT	CASTPGQNSGNTIYF
.	TRBV19	.	TRBJ1-2	TGTGCCAGTACCGGTGACTATGGCTACACCTTC	CASTGDYGYTF
.	TRBV27	.	TRBJ2-3	TGTGCCAGCAGTTTATGGCTAGGAACAGATACGCAGTATTTT	CASSLWLGTDTQYF
.	TRBV28	.	TRBJ1-4	TGTGCCAGCAGTTCATGGCAACAGCGGACTAATGAAAAACTGTTTTTT	CASSSWQQRTNEKLFF
.	TRBV19	.	TRBJ1-2	TGTGCCAGTAGAGGAGGGCAGGGAAGCAACTATGGCTACACCTTC	CASRGGQGSNYGYTF
.	TRBV27	.	TRBJ2-3	TGTGCCAGCAGTTTAAACAGGGATACGCAGTATTTT	CASSLNRDTQYF
.	TRBV28	.	TRBJ1-2	TGTGCCAGCAGTTCGCCGGGGTTGGACTATGGCTACACCTTC	CASSSPGLDYGYTF
.	TRBV3-1/TRBV3-2	.	TRBJ2-3	TGTGCCAGCAGCCTAGGGGTCGCAGCCACAGATACGCAGTATTTT	CASSLGVAATDTQYF
.	TRBV4-3	.	TRBJ1-5	TGCGCCAGCAGCCAAGATGCAGGGTCGCCCCAGCATTTT	CASSQDAGSPQHF
.	TRBV5-1	.	TRBJ2-5	TGCGCCAGCAGCTTGGAGACTCCGGAGACCCAGTACTTC	CASSLETPETQYF
.	TRBV21-1	.	TRBJ1-5	TGTGCCAGCAGCAAACGGGAAGATCAGCCCCAGCATTTT	CASSKREDQPQHF
.	TRBV12-3/TRBV12-4	.	TRBJ1-1	TGTGCCAGCAGTTTGGGGGCCGGGACTGAAGCTTTCTTT	CASSLGAGTEAFF
once	TRBV3-1/TRBV3-2	TRBD1	TRBJ2-1	TGTGCCAGCAGCCAACTCCCCGGGACAGTCGACAATGAGCAGTTCTTC	CASSQLPGTVDNEQFF
.	TRBV27	.	TRBJ1-1	TGTGCCAGCAGTCTAGCAGCCGCGGGGAACACTGAAGCTTTCTTT	CASSLAAAGNTEAFF
.	TRBV28	.	TRBJ2-7	TGTGCCAGCACCATAGACATGAGCTCCTACGAGCAGTACTTC	CASTIDMSSYEQYF
.	TRBV6-5	.	TRBJ1-2	TGTGCCAGCCGCCGGGGGGCGAACTATGGCTACACCTTC	CASRRGANYGYTF
.	TRBV11-3	TRBD1	TRBJ2-2	TGTGCCAGCAGACCAGGGGGCTCCGGGGAGCTGTTTTTT	CASRPGGSGELFF
.	TRBV5-1	.	TRBJ2-5	TGCGCCAGCAGCTTAGGCGGTTCCCAAGAGACCCAGTACTTC	CASSLGGSQETQYF
.	TRBV9	.	TRBJ2-7	TGTGCCAGCAGCGTAGCTGCGGGCCCCTACGAGCAGTACTTC	CASSVAAGPYEQYF
.	TRBV27	.	TRBJ1-5	TGTGCCAGCAGTTTGAGTCGGACAGATGGCCAGCCCCAGCATTTT	CASSLSRTDGQPQHF
.	TRBV19	.	TRBJ2-2	TGTGCCAGTAGCACTACAGGGTTAACGACCGGGGAGCTGTTTTTT	CASSTTGLTTGELFF
.	TRBV9	.	TRBJ1-1	TGTGCCAGCAGCGTCATGGCCACCCAGAACACTGAAGCTTTCTTT	CASSVMATQNTEAFF
few	TRBV19	TRBD1	TRBJ1-5	TGTGCCAGTAGTGCGAGACAGGGTCTAAATCCCCAGCATTTT	CASSARQGLNPQHF
.	TRBV13	TRBD1	TRBJ2-7	TGTGCCAGCAGCTCCGACAGGGATGGCGAGCAGTACTTC	CASSSDRDGEQYF
.	TRBV27	TRBD2	TRBJ2-7	TGTGCCAGCAGTTTCTACGGGGGGTCTTCCTACGAGCAGTACTTC	CASSFYGGSSYEQYF
.	TRBV5-1	TRBD1	TRBJ1-6	TGCGCCAGCAGAGTTCAGCGACAGGGAAGCCTCTCTAATTCACCCCTCCACTTT	CASRVQRQGSLSNSPLHF
.	TRBV5-1	.	TRBJ1-1	TGCGCCAGCAGCTTGAACCAGGACACTGAAGCTTTCTTT	CASSLNQDTEAFF
.	TRBV28	.	TRBJ2-2	TGTGCCAGCACCGGACCGGGGTTGGTGACCGGGGAGCTGTTTTTT	CASTGPGLVTGELFF